The 27 T cell receptor beta chains reported below all come from one sample, sequenced in a study of cytomegalovirus exposure and HLA in healthy donors (TCRdb year 2017). Library construction relied on the immunoSEQ multiplex PCR assay. For the multiplex PCR, a mixture combining 60 forward primers for TCR Vbeta segments and 13 reverse primers for TCR Jbeta segments was used. TCRdb stores this immuneACCESS table with in-frame sequences only. Part of the clones is absent; in the studies checked, under half of the shortfall reflects unresolved V genes, and no reason is known for the rest. The table for this sample lists approximately 150,000 clones; roughly two thirds of them were counted only once. 3.5% to 5% of the sample comes from the top ten. The sample consisted of PBMCs. The receptors were sampled from a woman aged 18 to 35 in good health and CMV-seropositive.

CDR3 sequence (DNA): TGTGCCAGCAGACCCACCCGGACAGCTAACTATGGCTACACCTTC. Translating it yields CASRPTRTANYGYTF. The rearrangement joins TRBV6-5 to TRBJ1-2; D may be TRBD1 (6 bases). This CDR3 contains 15 residues. Germline values: CDR1 MNHEY, CDR2 SVGAGI. The V gene lost 6 bases and the J gene lost 0 bases, with 14 bases spanning the gap.

Only a few counts were recorded for this clone. The chain carries TRBV2 and TRBJ2-1; no clear D. The CDR3 has 11 amino acids. CDR1 SNHLY and CDR2 FYNNEI come from the germline V gene. The ends were cut back, 8 bases at V and 3 bases at J, with 5 bases in the middle. The CDR3 loop reads CASVFYNEQFF. CDR3 bases: TGTGCCAGCGTCTTCTACAATGAGCAGTTCTTC.

The chain joins TRBV6-5 to TRBJ1-2, with a possible D match to TRBD1 (5 bases). The V end was cut by 2 bases, the J end by 7 bases, with 8 bases between. Looked up from germline, CDR1 is MNHEY and CDR2 is SVGAGI. The CDR3 has 12 residues. The CDR3 bases are TGTGCCAGCAGTTACAGGGGTCGTGGCTACACCTTC. Amino acids: CASSYRGRGYTF.

The chain uses TRBV19 and TRBJ2-1; 9 nucleotides agree with TRBD2. Per germline, CDR1 LNHDA and CDR2 SQIVND (reference sequence). This CDR3 contains 15 residues. V lost 5 bases and J lost 8; bases outside the gene matches: 10. Written as DNA, the CDR3 is TGTGCCAGTAGTGAAGGGACTAGCTCTTTCGATGAGCAGTTCTTC. Its translation: CASSEGTSSFDEQFF. Based on the CDR3 plus reference TRBV19 and TRBJ2-1, the full variable domain is DGGITQSPKYLFRKEGQNVTLSCEQNLNHDAMYWYRQDPGQGLRLIYYSQIVNDFQKGDIAEGYSVSREKKESFPLTVTSAQKNPTAFYLCASSEGTSSFDEQFFGPGTRLTVL.

The CDR3 coding sequence is TGTGCCAGCACCGTGGGTCCGGGTATAGGTAATGAGCAGTTCTTC. It is translated as CASTVGPGIGNEQFF. V and J are TRBV6-1 and TRBJ2-1; no reliable D call. Deletions cut 7 bases from V and 7 bases from J, with 20 bases between. CDR1 MNHNS and CDR2 SASEGT come from the germline V gene. The CDR3 length is 15 residues.

This chain connects TRBV15 to TRBJ1-3; D uncertain. The CDR3 spans 15 residues. Between the trimmed V and J ends, which lost 3 bases and 2 bases, there was a span of 11 bases. CDR1 and CDR2 from the germline V gene are LNHNV and YYDKDF (reference sequence). The CDR3 nucleotides are TGTGCCACCAGCAGCCCTAATACCGCTGGAAACACCATATATTTT. This codes for CATSSPNTAGNTIYF.

CDR3 residues: CASSVVSQGTDTEAFF. The CDR3 DNA sequence: TGTGCCAGCAGCGTAGTGAGTCAGGGGACGGACACTGAAGCTTTCTTT. This chain connects TRBV9 to TRBJ1-1; D possibly corresponds to TRBD1 (6 bases). The germline V gene encodes CDR1 SGDLS and CDR2 YYNGEE. The ends were cut back, 0 bases at V and 3 bases at J, with 15 bases in the middle. The CDR3 contains 16 residues.

The V call is TRBV18, the J call TRBJ2-1; TRBD1 matches at 9 bases. CDR3 length equals 16 residues. The junction had 9 bases not matched to a gene; V was cut back by 5 bases and J by 4 bases. Per germline, CDR1 KGHSH and CDR2 LQKENI. The CDR3 protein is CASSITTGQGYNEQFF. In nucleotides, the CDR3 is TGTGCCAGCTCAATTACGACGGGACAGGGATACAATGAGCAGTTCTTC.

The chain carries TRBV27 and TRBJ1-1, with 7 bases fitting TRBD1. J lost 3 bases, V lost 5 bases, and 3 bases had no gene match. Germline V gives CDR1 MNHEY, CDR2 SMNVEV (reference sequence). This CDR3 region has 13 residues. CDR3 region: CASSATGDTEAFF. The CDR3 coding sequence is TGTGCCAGCAGTGCTACAGGGGACACTGAAGCTTTCTTT.

This sequence joins TRBV27 and TRBJ2-2; perhaps TRBD1 as D (6 bases). This CDR3 is built from 17 residues. Germline V gene data show CDR1 as MNHEY and CDR2 as SMNVEV (reference sequence). V lost 3 bases, J lost 0 bases, and 14 bases lay in between. The CDR3 DNA reads TGTGCCAGCAGTTTCCCAACAGGGTATGCGAACACCGGGGAGCTGTTTTTT. Translating gives CASSFPTGYANTGELFF.

This clone was seen a handful of times. CDR3 sequence: CASSLRGAQYTGELFF. In nucleotides, the CDR3 is TGCGCCAGCAGCTTGCGCGGGGCGCAATACACCGGGGAGCTGTTTTTT. The J gene is TRBJ2-2, the V gene TRBV5-1; D may be TRBD2 (6 bases). The germline V gene has CDR1 SGHRS and CDR2 YFSETQ. The V and J ends lost 1 base and 3 bases respectively, with 13 bases between them. The CDR3 sequence is 16 residues long.

The count of this clone is one. This chain links TRBV13 with TRBJ1-3, with 10 bases aligning to TRBD1. The CDR3 sequence is 15 residues long. Germline-derived CDR1 and CDR2 are PRHDT and FYEKMQ (reference sequence). V was clipped by 7 bases and J by 1 base; unmatched bases: 4. CDR3 DNA: TGTGCCAGCACCAGGGACAGGGGTTCTGGAAACACCATATATTTT. It is translated as CASTRDRGSGNTIYF.

The chain employs TRBV4-1 and TRBJ2-7; possibly TRBD1 for D (5 bases). The CDR3 consists of 14 residues. V was cut by 0 bases and J by 1 base, with 7 bases left in between. CDR1 is MGHRA and CDR2 is YSYEKL in the germline V gene. The CDR3 here is CASSQDRASYEQYF. The CDR3 bases are TGCGCCAGCAGCCAAGACAGGGCGTCCTACGAGCAGTACTTC.

This clone came up a few times. V and J are TRBV7-3 and TRBJ1-1; tentatively, D is TRBD1 (5 bases). Trimming shortened V by 0 bases and J by 11 bases, and 13 bases separated the two germline ends. Germline V lookup: CDR1 SGHTA, CDR2 FQGTGA. This CDR3 spans 13 amino acids. The CDR3 nucleotides are TGTGCCAGCAGCTTAACGCAGGGTACGTTGGCTTTCTTT. Translating gives CASSLTQGTLAFF.

This clone came up a few times. The rearrangement joins TRBV19 to TRBJ2-1; the match to TRBD1 covers 11 bases. V dropped 3 bases and J dropped 7; count of bases not matched to a gene: 5. This CDR3 region has 15 residues. Germline V CDR1 and CDR2: LNHDA, SQIVND (reference sequence). The CDR3 is CASSISGQGANEQFF. In DNA, the CDR3 is TGTGCCAGTAGTATTAGCGGACAGGGGGCTAATGAGCAGTTCTTC.

This sequence joins TRBV6-1 and TRBJ1-2; possibly TRBD1 for D (5 bases). CDR1 is MNHNS and CDR2 is SASEGT in the germline V gene. This CDR3 spans 12 amino acids. V was pared by 8 bases and J by 4 bases, with 11 bases between. The CDR3 protein is CASVGAGYGYTF. The CDR3 DNA is TGTGCCAGCGTAGGGGCCGGCTATGGCTACACCTTC.

V gene TRBV20-1 combines with J gene TRBJ1-1; D is possibly TRBD1 (5 bases). The V gene's germline CDR1 is DFQATT and CDR2 SNEGSKA (reference sequence). V lost 5 bases to trimming and J lost 7 bases, with 11 bases between them. The CDR3 is 11 amino acids. DNA for the CDR3: TGCAGTGCTTCCAACAGGAATGAAGCTTTCTTT. It specifies CSASNRNEAFF.

This sequence joins TRBV27 and TRBJ1-2, with D possibly matching TRBD1 (5 bases). V lost 6 bases and J 3 bases, leaving 11 bases between the germline ends. Germline assignment: CDR1 MNHEY and CDR2 SMNVEV (reference sequence). This CDR3 spans 13 amino acids. The chain's CDR3 is CASSPGRDYGYTF. In nucleotides, the CDR3 is TGTGCCAGCAGCCCCGGCAGGGACTATGGCTACACCTTC.

This clone has only a few counts. Other DNA sequences in this sample translate to the same CDR3. The chain carries TRBV27 and TRBJ2-7; 9 positions agree with TRBD1. The ends lost 5 bases at V and 4 bases at J; junction bases unmatched: 3. Looked up from germline, CDR1 is MNHEY and CDR2 is SMNVEV (reference sequence). This CDR3 spans 13 amino acids. Here the CDR3 DNA reads TGTGCCAGCAGTCCTGGACAGGGGTACGAGCAGTACTTC. Amino acid sequence: CASSPGQGYEQYF.

The CDR3 bases are TGTGCCAGCAGCGTAGGACAGTTTACCTACGAGCAGTACTTC. Residues: CASSVGQFTYEQYF. The chain is built from TRBV9 and TRBJ2-7; D is perhaps TRBD1 (5 bases). Germline V gene sequence: CDR1 SGDLS, CDR2 YYNGEE. The CDR3 length is 14 residues. The ends were cut back, 0 bases at V and 2 bases at J, with 9 bases in the middle.

The J gene is TRBJ1-1, the V gene TRBV29-1; D ambiguous. CDR3 length equals 10 residues. Trimming cost V 6 bases and J 2 bases, with 4 bases left between them. The germline V gene has CDR1 SQVTM and CDR2 ANQGSEA. The CDR3 loop reads CSVANTEAFF. The CDR3, as DNA: TGCAGCGTAGCCAACACTGAAGCTTTCTTT.

The rearrangement uses TRBV5-4 and TRBJ2-3, with 8 bases fitting TRBD2. Germline V gene lookup returns CDR1 SGHNT and CDR2 YYREEE (reference sequence). The CDR3 covers 13 residues. Losses at the gene ends were 5 bases for V and 5 bases for J; bases not matched to a gene: 4. CDR3 protein: CASSSGIVDTQYF. CDR3 nucleotides: TGTGCCAGCAGTAGCGGGATTGTAGATACGCAGTATTTT.

The chain employs TRBV18 and TRBJ1-5; TRBD1 might be the D (5 bases). The CDR3 runs 15 residues. V was shortened by 4 bases and J by 5 bases, with 15 bases between the two germline ends. The germline CDR1 and CDR2 sequences are KGHSH and LQKENI. CDR3 in amino acids: CASSLLPGLDQPQHF. In nucleotides, the CDR3 is TGTGCCAGCTCACTCCTACCAGGGCTCGATCAGCCCCAGCATTTT.

The J gene is TRBJ2-7, the V gene TRBV5-8; possibly TRBD2 for D (5 bases). Deletions cut 2 bases from V and 1 base from J, with 13 bases between. The germline V gene has CDR1 SGHTS and CDR2 YDEGEE. The length of the CDR3 is 15 residues. The CDR3 sequence is CASSFRFGSSYEQYF. Written as DNA, the CDR3 is TGTGCCAGCAGCTTTAGATTTGGGAGTTCCTACGAGCAGTACTTC.

This clone was seen a handful of times. This rearrangement joins TRBV7-2 to TRBJ2-2; maybe TRBD1 (5 bases). Trimming left V 3 bases short and J 4 bases short, with 18 bases between. CDR1 and CDR2 from the germline V gene are SGHTA and FQGNSA. The CDR3 has 17 residues. The CDR3 is CASSLNPVTAPTGELFF. CDR3 coding DNA: TGTGCCAGCAGCTTGAACCCCGTGACAGCCCCCACCGGGGAGCTGTTTTTT.

V is TRBV13 and J is TRBJ2-7, with 8 bases lining up with TRBD1. The CDR3 covers 13 residues. Germline values: CDR1 PRHDT, CDR2 FYEKMQ (reference sequence). The ends lost 3 bases at V and 2 bases at J; junction bases unmatched: 0. CDR3 sequence (DNA): TGTGCCAGCAGCTTGGACAGGGCCTACGAGCAGTACTTC. It is translated as CASSLDRAYEQYF.

In this sample, this clone turned up a few times. The CDR3 sequence is CAWSRSGGTETQYF. CDR3 nucleotide sequence: TGTGCCTGGTCTCGTTCGGGGGGCACAGAGACCCAGTACTTC. The chain employs TRBV30 and TRBJ2-5; D might be TRBD2 (7 bases). The V and J ends lost 5 bases and 4 bases respectively, with 17 bases between them. The germline gives CDR1 GTSNPN, CDR2 SVGIG (reference sequence). The CDR3 contains 14 residues.